The 22 T cell receptor beta chains given below trace back to one sample, sequenced in a study of siplizumab effects on memory and regulatory T cells. Assay: immunoSEQ multiplex PCR; the TCRdb copy retains only in-frame clones and omits some. The sample has approximately 68,000 clones, more than 80% seen once. The sequencing input was CD8+ T cells sorted from blood. All receptors derive from a human donor in good health.

This sequence joins TRBV18 and TRBJ2-1; possibly TRBD2 for D (5 bases). CDR3 length: 14 residues. The germline CDR1 and CDR2 sequences are KGHSH and LQKENI. Trimming took 6 bases from V and 5 from J, leaving 14 bases between them. The CDR3 loop is CASSRVRSDNEQFF. The DNA of the CDR3 is TGTGCCAGCTCGCGGGTGAGAAGCGACAATGAGCAGTTCTTC.

The J gene is TRBJ2-3, the V gene TRBV6-5; D gene unclear. The CDR3 is made up of 14 amino acids. Trimming took off 4 bases at V and 4 bases at J, with 12 bases between the two ends. Germline CDR1 reads MNHEY; CDR2 reads SVGAGI. CDR3 protein: CASSSDWAADTQYF. For the CDR3, the DNA is TGTGCCAGCAGTTCCGACTGGGCGGCAGATACGCAGTATTTT.

The V call is TRBV4-1, the J call TRBJ2-1, with 11 nucleotides matching TRBD2. CDR1 is MGHRA and CDR2 is YSYEKL in the germline V gene. With V trimmed by 3 bases and J by 8 bases, 6 bases remained unmatched. The CDR3 is 15 amino acids. CDR3 coding DNA: TGCGCCAGCAGCCAGTTAACTAGCGGGAGTTATGAGCAGTTCTTC. Translated: CASSQLTSGSYEQFF.

This rearrangement joins TRBV6-1 to TRBJ2-7; possibly TRBD1 or TRBD2 for D (7 bases each). The CDR3 runs 13 residues. Per the germline V gene, CDR1 is MNHNS and CDR2 is SASEGT. V was cut by 7 bases and J by 4 bases, with 14 bases left in between. The CDR3 coding sequence is TGTGCCAGCAAGCGGGACAGCTCTTACGAGCAGTACTTC. This gives the protein CASKRDSSYEQYF.

This rearrangement joins TRBV7-6 to TRBJ2-1; 10 bases match TRBD2. This CDR3 spans 15 amino acids. Germline V gene sequence: CDR1 SGHVS, CDR2 FNYEAQ. The ends lost 5 bases at V and 6 bases at J; junction bases unmatched: 7. CDR3 amino acids: CASSQRLAGLNEQFF. The CDR3 bases are TGTGCCAGCAGCCAACGACTAGCGGGCCTCAATGAGCAGTTCTTC. The variable domain in full, completed from reference TRBV7-6 and TRBJ2-1, reads GAGVSQSPRYKVTKRGQDVALRCDPISGHVSLYWYRQALGQGPEFLTYFNYEAQQDKSGLPNDRFSAERPEGSISTLTIQRTEQRDSAMYRCASSQRLAGLNEQFFGPGTRLTVL.

This chain connects TRBV6-6 to TRBJ1-5, with D uncertain. V lost 6 bases to trimming and J lost 3 bases, with 12 bases between them. The CDR3 contains 14 residues. Germline V lookup: CDR1 MNHNY, CDR2 SVGAGI (reference sequence). The CDR3: CASRSGRDNQPQHF. The DNA of the CDR3 is TGTGCCAGCAGGAGCGGACGGGACAATCAGCCCCAGCATTTT.

As to this clone: Other DNA variants within this sample encode the same CDR3. The J gene is TRBJ2-1, the V gene TRBV7-2, with 7 bases fitting TRBD1. V lost 0 bases, J lost 7 bases, and 3 bases stayed unmatched. Germline V gene data show CDR1 as SGHTA and CDR2 as FQGNSA. This CDR3 spans 14 amino acids. The CDR3 sequence: CASSLAGGWNEQFF. Here the CDR3 DNA reads TGTGCCAGCAGCTTAGCAGGGGGCTGGAATGAGCAGTTCTTC.

The gene calls are TRBV5-6 and TRBJ2-2, with D perhaps TRBD2 (5 bases). V was shortened by 4 bases and J by 5 bases, with 9 bases between the two germline ends. CDR1 and CDR2 from the germline V gene are SGHDT and YYEEEE. This CDR3 is 13 amino acids long. The CDR3 spells CASSHGKTGELFF. For the CDR3, the DNA is TGTGCCAGCAGCCACGGGAAGACCGGGGAGCTGTTTTTT.

The chain employs TRBV5-1 and TRBJ2-2; 9 positions match TRBD1. The CDR3 length is 16 residues. CDR1 is SGHRS, CDR2 YFSETQ, per germline. J lost 6 bases, V lost 0 bases, and 6 bases had no gene match. The CDR3 DNA follows: TGCGCCAGCAGCTTGGCCCCGGACAGGGGCGCCGGGGAGCTGTTTTTT. This translates into CASSLAPDRGAGELFF. Full variable domain (remainder filled in from reference TRBV5-1 and TRBJ2-2): KAGVTQTPRYLIKTRGQQVTLSCSPISGHRSVSWYQQTPGQGLQFLFEYFSETQRNKGNFPGRFSGRQFSNSRSEMNVSTLELGDSALYLCASSLAPDRGAGELFFGEGSRLTVL.

This clone was picked up one time. The gene calls are TRBV5-5 and TRBJ2-5; either TRBD1 or TRBD2 may fit D (6 bases each). Per germline, CDR1 SGHKS and CDR2 YYEKEE (reference sequence). V was trimmed by 1 base and J by 5 bases, leaving 15 bases between them. The CDR3 extends over 15 amino acids. CDR3 sequence (DNA): TGTGCCAGCAGCTTGCGGTGGGGGGCCGGTGAGACCCAGTACTTC. It codes for CASSLRWGAGETQYF.

CDR3 bases: TGTGCCAGTAGTCTATCCGGGACAGGGTACAATGAGCAGTTCTTC. The encoded protein is CASSLSGTGYNEQFF. V is TRBV19 and J is TRBJ2-1, with 9 bases matching TRBD1. The CDR3 consists of 15 residues. CDR1 is LNHDA, CDR2 SQIVND, per germline (reference sequence). With 5 bases clipped from V and 4 bases from J, the junction kept 6 bases outside the gene matches.

V usage is TRBV7-6 and J usage is TRBJ2-5, with unresolved D. The J call may not be correct, given that the DNA end is closer to TRBJ2-7. Per the germline V gene, CDR1 is SGHVS and CDR2 is FNYEAQ. This CDR3 contains 17 residues. The CDR3 here is CASSNSRVTGMSYEQYF. CDR3 nucleotides: TGTGCCAGCAGCAATTCCCGGGTGACGGGTATGAGCTACGAGCAGTACTTC.

The genes are TRBV7-9 and TRBJ1-3; D uncertain. The CDR3 is 17 residues long. The germline gives CDR1 SEHNR, CDR2 FQNEAQ (reference sequence). The V end was cut by 4 bases, the J end by 2 bases, with 18 bases between. CDR3 amino acids: CASSYHRTFLTGNTIYF. Here the CDR3 DNA reads TGTGCCAGCAGCTACCATAGGACGTTCCTAACTGGAAACACCATATATTTT.

V and J are TRBV5-6 and TRBJ2-7; D unresolved. The CDR3 extends over 12 amino acids. V was clipped by 5 bases and J by 4 bases, with 10 bases between them. Germline CDR1 SGHDT, CDR2 YYEEEE. The CDR3 loop is CASRNSLYEQYF. Here the CDR3 DNA reads TGTGCCAGCAGAAACAGCCTTTACGAGCAGTACTTC. Variable domain in full (rest from reference TRBV5-6 and TRBJ2-7): DAGVTQSPTHLIKTRGQQVTLRCSPKSGHDTVSWYQQALGQGPQFIFQYYEEEERQRGNFPDRFSGHQFPNYSSELNVNALLLGDSALYLCASRNSLYEQYFGPGTRLTVT.

The gene calls are TRBV2 and TRBJ2-7; TRBD1 might be the D (6 bases). The CDR3 spans 12 residues. Germline V gene lookup returns CDR1 SNHLY and CDR2 FYNNEI. Trimming shortened V by 7 bases and J by 3 bases, and 10 bases separated the two germline ends. As DNA, the CDR3 is TGTGCCAGCATAGGACAGAGCTACGAGCAGTACTTC. Amino acid sequence: CASIGQSYEQYF. Filled out from reference TRBV2 and TRBJ2-7, the complete variable domain reads EPEVTQTPSHQVTQMGQEVILRCVPISNHLYFYWYRQILGQKVEFLVSFYNNEISEKSEIFDDQFSVERPDGSNFTLKIRSTKLEDSAMYFCASIGQSYEQYFGPGTRLTVT.

The chain uses TRBV15 and TRBJ2-5, with 13 bases that match TRBD2. Looked up from germline, CDR1 is LNHNV and CDR2 is YYDKDF (reference sequence). Trimming took 0 bases from V and 2 from J; bases not matched to a gene: 15. The CDR3 is 21 amino acids. Here the CDR3 reads CATSRDQPESTSGGHQETQYF. The CDR3 coding sequence is TGTGCCACCAGCAGAGATCAGCCGGAATCGACTAGCGGGGGGCATCAAGAGACCCAGTACTTC.

The V gene is TRBV4-1, the J gene TRBJ2-3; the D gene is possibly TRBD1 (6 bases). The germline V and J ends were trimmed by 1 base and 5 bases, with 13 bases remaining between them. The CDR3 has 15 residues. CDR1 is MGHRA, CDR2 YSYEKL, per germline. In DNA, the CDR3 is TGCGCCAGCAGCCAAGCCGGGGAAGGGGGAGATACGCAGTATTTT. Encoded protein: CASSQAGEGGDTQYF.

The chain combines TRBV5-1 with TRBJ1-2; possible D gene TRBD1, 5 bases. The germline V and J ends were trimmed by 2 bases and 8 bases, with 19 bases remaining between them. CDR3 length: 15 amino acids. Germline assignment: CDR1 SGHRS and CDR2 YFSETQ. CDR3 region: CASSLSDPAGKGYTF. The CDR3 region has the DNA TGCGCCAGCAGCTTAAGTGACCCGGCAGGGAAGGGCTACACCTTC.

This chain uses TRBV7-9 with TRBJ2-7; no clear D. Germline V gives CDR1 SEHNR, CDR2 FQNEAQ (reference sequence). Deletions cut 3 bases from V and 7 bases from J, with 13 bases between. The CDR3 sequence is 13 residues long. CDR3 loop: CASSFGIGWEQYF. CDR3 in DNA: TGTGCCAGCAGCTTCGGCATCGGATGGGAGCAGTACTTC.

The rearrangement joins TRBV19 to TRBJ1-2; D remains unclear. Germline V CDR1 and CDR2: LNHDA, SQIVND (reference sequence). CDR3 length: 12 amino acids. V lost 2 bases and J 4 bases, leaving 5 bases between the germline ends. The CDR3 coding sequence is TGTGCCAGTAGTATAAGCGGCTATGGCTACACCTTC. Translation gives CASSISGYGYTF.

The chain has TRBV27 and TRBJ2-1, with TRBD1 matching over 7 bases. The germline V gene has CDR1 MNHEY and CDR2 SMNVEV (reference sequence). The CDR3 is made up of 16 amino acids. The junction had 7 bases not matched to a gene; V was cut back by 5 bases and J by 0 bases. The CDR3 loop is CASSAGTVISYNEQFF. CDR3 nucleotides: TGTGCCAGCAGTGCCGGGACAGTGATCTCCTACAATGAGCAGTTCTTC.

This chain uses TRBV23-1 with TRBJ2-7; D gene unclear. TRBV23-1 is noted as an ORF with a role that remains uncertain. The CDR3 length is 14 residues. Trimming cost V 3 bases and J 7 bases, with 16 bases left between them. CDR3 sequence: CASSHGGTIREQYF. For the CDR3, the DNA is TGCGCCAGCAGTCACGGTGGAACGATACGGGAGCAGTACTTC.